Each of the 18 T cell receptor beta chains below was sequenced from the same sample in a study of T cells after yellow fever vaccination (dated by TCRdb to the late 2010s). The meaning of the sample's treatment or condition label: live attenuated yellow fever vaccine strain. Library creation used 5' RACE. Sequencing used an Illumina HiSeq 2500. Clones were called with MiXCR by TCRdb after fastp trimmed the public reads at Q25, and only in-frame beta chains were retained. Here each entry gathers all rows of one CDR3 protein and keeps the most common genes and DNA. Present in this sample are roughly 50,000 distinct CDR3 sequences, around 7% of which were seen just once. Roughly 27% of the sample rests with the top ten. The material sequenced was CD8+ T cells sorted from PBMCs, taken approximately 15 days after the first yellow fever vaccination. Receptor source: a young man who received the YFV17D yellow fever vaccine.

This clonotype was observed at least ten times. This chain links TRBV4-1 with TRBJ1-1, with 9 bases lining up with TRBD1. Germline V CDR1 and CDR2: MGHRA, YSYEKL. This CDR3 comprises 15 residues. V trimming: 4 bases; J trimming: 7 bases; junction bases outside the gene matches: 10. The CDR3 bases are TGCGCCAGCAGCCCTGTCGACAGGGGGGACGGTGAAGCTTTCTTT. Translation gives CASSPVDRGDGEAFF.

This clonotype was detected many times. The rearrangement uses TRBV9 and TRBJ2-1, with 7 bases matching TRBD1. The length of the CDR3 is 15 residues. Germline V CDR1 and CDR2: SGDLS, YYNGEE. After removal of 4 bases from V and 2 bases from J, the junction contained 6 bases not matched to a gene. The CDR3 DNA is TGTGCCAGCAGCTCCCAGGGGGTCCCCTACAATGAGCAGTTCTTC. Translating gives CASSSQGVPYNEQFF. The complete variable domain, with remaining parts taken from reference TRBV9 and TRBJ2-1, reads DSGVTQTPKHLITATGQRVTLRCSPRSGDLSVYWYQQSLDQGLQFLIQYYNGEERAKGNILERFSAQQFPDLHSELNLSSLELGDSALYFCASSSQGVPYNEQFFGPGTRLTVL.

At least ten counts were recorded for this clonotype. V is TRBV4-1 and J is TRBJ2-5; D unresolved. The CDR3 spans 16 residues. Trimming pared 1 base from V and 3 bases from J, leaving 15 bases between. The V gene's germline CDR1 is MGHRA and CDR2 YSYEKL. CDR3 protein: CASSQGWSHGEETQYF. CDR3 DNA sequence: TGCGCCAGCAGCCAAGGTTGGTCCCACGGAGAAGAGACCCAGTACTTC.

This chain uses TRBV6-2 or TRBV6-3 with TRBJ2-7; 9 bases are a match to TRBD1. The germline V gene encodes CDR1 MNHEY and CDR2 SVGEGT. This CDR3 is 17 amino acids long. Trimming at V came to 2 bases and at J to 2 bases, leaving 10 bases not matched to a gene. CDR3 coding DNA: TGTGCCAGCAGTTACCCGGGACAGGGTTTCGGAACCTACGAGCAGTACTTC. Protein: CASSYPGQGFGTYEQYF.

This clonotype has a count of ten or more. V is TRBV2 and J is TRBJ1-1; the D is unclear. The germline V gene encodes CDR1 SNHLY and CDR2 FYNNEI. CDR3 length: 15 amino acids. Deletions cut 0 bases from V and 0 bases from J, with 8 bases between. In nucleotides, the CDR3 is TGTGCCAGCAGTGAAGCTGCTGAGGTGAACACTGAAGCTTTCTTT. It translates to CASSEAAEVNTEAFF. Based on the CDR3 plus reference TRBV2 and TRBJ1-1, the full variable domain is EPEVTQTPSHQVTQMGQEVILRCVPISNHLYFYWYRQILGQKVEFLVSFYNNEISEKSEIFDDQFSVERPDGSNFTLKIRSTKLEDSAMYFCASSEAAEVNTEAFFGQGTRLTVV.

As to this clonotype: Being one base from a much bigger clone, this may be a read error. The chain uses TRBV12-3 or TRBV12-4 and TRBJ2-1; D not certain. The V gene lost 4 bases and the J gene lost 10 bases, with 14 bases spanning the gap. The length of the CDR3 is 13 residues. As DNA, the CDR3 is TGTGCCAGCAGTTCAGTACACCGCCCCGAGCAGTTCTTC. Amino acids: CASSSVHRPEQFF.

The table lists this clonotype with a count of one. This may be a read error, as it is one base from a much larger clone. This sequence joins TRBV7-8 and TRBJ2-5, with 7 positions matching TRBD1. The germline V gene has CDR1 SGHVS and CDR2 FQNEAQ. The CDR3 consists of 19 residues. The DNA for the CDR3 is TGTGCCAGCAGCTTAGTATGGCTGGAGACAGGGTTTTTTCCAGAGACCCGGTACTTC. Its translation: CASSLVWLETGFFPETRYF.

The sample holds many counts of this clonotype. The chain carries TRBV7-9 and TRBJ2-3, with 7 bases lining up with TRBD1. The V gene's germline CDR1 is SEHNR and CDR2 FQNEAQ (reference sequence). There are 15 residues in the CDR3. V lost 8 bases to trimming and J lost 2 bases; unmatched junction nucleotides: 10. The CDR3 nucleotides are TGTGCCAGCGGCCCCGGCAGGGGGATCACAGATACGCAGTATTTT. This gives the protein CASGPGRGITDTQYF.

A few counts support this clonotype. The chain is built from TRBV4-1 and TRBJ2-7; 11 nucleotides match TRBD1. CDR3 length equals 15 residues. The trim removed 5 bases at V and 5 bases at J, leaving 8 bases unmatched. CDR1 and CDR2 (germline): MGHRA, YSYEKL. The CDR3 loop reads CASSSRGQGADEQYF. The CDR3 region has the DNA TGCGCCAGCAGCTCCCGAGGACAGGGGGCAGACGAGCAGTACTTC.

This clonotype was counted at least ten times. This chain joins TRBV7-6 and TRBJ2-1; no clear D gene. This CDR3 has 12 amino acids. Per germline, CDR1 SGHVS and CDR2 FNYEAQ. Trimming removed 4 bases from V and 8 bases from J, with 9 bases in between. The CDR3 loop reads CASSSEDYEQFF. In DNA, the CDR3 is TGTGCCAGCAGCTCGGAAGACTATGAGCAGTTCTTC. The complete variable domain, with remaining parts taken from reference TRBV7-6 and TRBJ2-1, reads GAGVSQSPRYKVTKRGQDVALRCDPISGHVSLYWYRQALGQGPEFLTYFNYEAQQDKSGLPNDRFSAERPEGSISTLTIQRTEQRDSAMYRCASSSEDYEQFFGPGTRLTVL.

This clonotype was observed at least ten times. The CDR3: CASSSPGQGAGETQYF. The CDR3 region has the DNA TGTGCCAGCAGTTCCCCAGGGCAGGGGGCGGGAGAGACCCAGTACTTC. J is TRBJ2-5 and V is TRBV6-5; TRBD1 matches 8 bases. The CDR3 length is 16 residues. V lost 4 bases and J lost 4; bases outside the gene matches: 11. From germline, CDR1 is MNHEY and CDR2 SVGAGI.

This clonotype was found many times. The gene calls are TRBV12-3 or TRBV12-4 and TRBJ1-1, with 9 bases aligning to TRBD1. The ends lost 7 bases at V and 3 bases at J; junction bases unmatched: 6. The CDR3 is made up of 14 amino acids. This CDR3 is CASNPTGGHTEAFF. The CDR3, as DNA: TGTGCCAGCAACCCGACAGGGGGGCACACTGAAGCTTTCTTT.

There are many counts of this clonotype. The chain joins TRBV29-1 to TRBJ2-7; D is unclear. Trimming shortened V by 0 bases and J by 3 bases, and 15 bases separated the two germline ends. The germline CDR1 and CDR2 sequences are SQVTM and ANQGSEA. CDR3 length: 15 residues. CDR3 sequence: CSVEDFETEYYEQYF. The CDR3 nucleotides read TGCAGCGTTGAAGATTTTGAGACGGAATACTACGAGCAGTACTTC.

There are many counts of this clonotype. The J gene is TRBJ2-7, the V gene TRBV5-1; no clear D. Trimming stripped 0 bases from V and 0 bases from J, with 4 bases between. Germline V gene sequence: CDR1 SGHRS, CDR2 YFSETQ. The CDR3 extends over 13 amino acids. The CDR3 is CASSLDTSYEQYF. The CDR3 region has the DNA TGCGCCAGCAGCTTGGACACCTCCTACGAGCAGTACTTC. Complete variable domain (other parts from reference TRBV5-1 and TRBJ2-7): KAGVTQTPRYLIKTRGQQVTLSCSPISGHRSVSWYQQTPGQGLQFLFEYFSETQRNKGNFPGRFSGRQFSNSRSEMNVSTLELGDSALYLCASSLDTSYEQYFGPGTRLTVT.

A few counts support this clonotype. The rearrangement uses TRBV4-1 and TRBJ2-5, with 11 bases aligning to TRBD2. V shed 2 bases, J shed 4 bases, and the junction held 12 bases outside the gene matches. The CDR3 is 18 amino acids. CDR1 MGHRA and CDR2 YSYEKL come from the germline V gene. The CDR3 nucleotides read TGCGCCAGCAGCCAAAATGACCCTAGCGGGGGGTCTGGAGAGACCCAGTACTTC. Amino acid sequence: CASSQNDPSGGSGETQYF.

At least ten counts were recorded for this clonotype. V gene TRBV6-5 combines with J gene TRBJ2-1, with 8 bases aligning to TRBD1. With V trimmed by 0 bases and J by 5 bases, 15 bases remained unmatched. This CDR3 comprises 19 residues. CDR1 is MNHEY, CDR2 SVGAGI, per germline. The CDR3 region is CASSYSAQGAGFSDNEQFF. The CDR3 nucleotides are TGTGCCAGCAGTTACTCGGCGCAGGGGGCTGGTTTTTCGGACAATGAGCAGTTCTTC.

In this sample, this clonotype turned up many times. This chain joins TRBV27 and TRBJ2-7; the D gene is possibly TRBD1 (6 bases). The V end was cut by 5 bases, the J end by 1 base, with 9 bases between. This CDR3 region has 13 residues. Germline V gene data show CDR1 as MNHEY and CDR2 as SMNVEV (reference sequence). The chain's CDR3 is CASSGDTSYEQYF. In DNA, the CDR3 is TGTGCCAGCAGTGGGGACACATCCTACGAGCAGTACTTC.

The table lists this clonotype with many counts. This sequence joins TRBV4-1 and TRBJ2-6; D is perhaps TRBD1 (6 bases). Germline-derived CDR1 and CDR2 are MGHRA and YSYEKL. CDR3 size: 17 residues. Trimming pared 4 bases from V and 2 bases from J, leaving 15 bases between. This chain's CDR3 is CASSPPWPGAGANVLTF. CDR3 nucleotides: TGCGCCAGCAGCCCCCCCTGGCCAGGGGCTGGGGCCAACGTCCTGACTTTC.